These T cell receptor beta chains were read from a single sample in a study of OX40 agonist ivuxolimab in advanced cancers. The assay was immunoSEQ multiplex PCR, and TCRdb's table has in-frame clones only and misses some. The data hold 40,000 or so clones, with around 89% observed a single time. The sequencing used CD4+ or CD8+ T cells sorted from blood, collected in a trial of the OX40 agonist ivuxolimab. Receptor source: an adult with an advanced solid tumor such as melanoma, head and neck, liver or kidney cancer. The CDR3 runs from the conserved cysteine through the conserved F or W. D genes are given only for firm matches. Size values are once, few and many counts, or a class for expanded clones, and some rows have none.

TRBV6-5	NA	TRBJ2-7	NA	14	CASSYSRVSYEQYF	TGTGCCAGCAGTTACAGCAGGGTCTCCTACGAGCAGTACTTC
TRBV29-1	NA	TRBJ1-6	NA	13	CSVGASYNSPLHF	TGCAGCGTTGGGGCGAGCTATAATTCACCCCTCCACTTT
TRBV10-3	NA	TRBJ2-1	NA	15	CAISEGQSPYNEQFF	TGTGCCATCAGTGAAGGACAGTCCCCCTACAATGAGCAGTTCTTC
TRBV7-9	NA	TRBJ1-4	NA	14	CASSRAQGSEKLFF	TGTGCCAGCTCCAGGGCCCAGGGATCGGAAAAACTGTTTTTT
TRBV7-9	NA	TRBJ1-1	NA	12	CASSLGAVRAFF	TGTGCCAGCAGCTTAGGGGCAGTCAGAGCTTTCTTT
TRBV9	TRBD2	TRBJ2-5	once	15	CASSATSGGQETQYF	TGTGCCAGCAGCGCGACTAGCGGGGGGCAAGAGACCCAGTACTTC
TRBV6-5	NA	TRBJ1-2	NA	15	CASSYGAGPSNGYTF	TGTGCCAGCAGTTACGGGGCCGGGCCATCAAATGGCTACACCTTC
TRBV6-1	NA	TRBJ2-7	NA	13	CATPGSRVYEQYF	TGTGCCACCCCGGGGTCCAGAGTCTACGAGCAGTACTTC
TRBV2	NA	TRBJ1-2	NA	15	CASSGAAEVNYGYTF	TGTGCCAGCTCCGGGGCAGCAGAAGTAAACTATGGCTACACCTTC
TRBV2	NA	TRBJ1-4	NA	15	CASSLTGSTNEKLFF	TGTGCCAGCAGTTTAACAGGGAGCACTAATGAAAAACTGTTTTTT
TRBV27	TRBD1	TRBJ2-4	once	17	CASRMKGGKEDKNIQYF	TGTGCCAGCAGAATGAAAGGGGGCAAGGAGGACAAAAACATTCAGTACTTC
TRBV29-1	NA	TRBJ1-2	NA	12	CSVERSAYGYTF	TGCAGCGTTGAACGGTCGGCCTATGGCTACACCTTC
TRBV4-1	TRBD1	TRBJ2-7	NA	14	CASSQDRGNGEQYF	TGCGCCAGCAGCCAGGACAGGGGAAATGGCGAGCAGTACTTC
TRBV5-5	NA	TRBJ2-1	NA	16	CASSTKGPISYNEQFF	TGTGCCAGCAGCACAAAGGGCCCGATTTCCTACAATGAGCAGTTCTTC
TRBV7-9	NA	TRBJ2-7	once	14	CASSQRQASFGQYF	TGTGCCAGCAGTCAAAGACAGGCCTCTTTCGGGCAGTACTTC
TRBV5-4	NA	TRBJ2-7	NA	14	CASSFGQSAYEQYF	TGTGCCAGCAGCTTTGGACAGTCAGCCTACGAGCAGTACTTC
TRBV10-3	NA	TRBJ1-3	NA	11	CAISEGYTIYF	TGTGCCATCAGTGAGGGTTACACCATATATTTT
TRBV18	NA	TRBJ1-3	NA	14	CASSPSSSGNTIYF	TGTGCCAGCTCACCAAGCAGCTCTGGAAACACCATATATTTT
TRBV18	TRBD1	TRBJ1-1	once	16	CASSTQDRGPGTEAFF	TGTGCCAGCTCAACACAGGACAGGGGGCCAGGAACTGAAGCTTTCTTT
TRBV6-6	NA	TRBJ1-1	NA	13	CASSFPRGTEAFF	TGTGCCAGCAGCTTTCCTAGGGGGACTGAAGCTTTCTTT
TRBV10-3	TRBD2	TRBJ2-1	NA	16	CAISESVVAGDPGQFF	TGTGCCATCAGTGAGTCTGTAGTAGCGGGGGACCCAGGGCAGTTCTTC
TRBV19	NA	TRBJ1-1	NA	15	CASTASGRGPPKAFF	TGTGCCAGTACCGCCAGTGGCAGGGGACCACCAAAAGCTTTCTTT
TRBV6-1	TRBD2	TRBJ2-1	NA	16	CASSESSGGARNEQFF	TGTGCCAGCAGTGAATCCAGCGGGGGGGCTAGAAATGAGCAGTTCTTC
TRBV7-9	NA	TRBJ2-1	NA	14	CASRASAVINEQFF	TGTGCCAGCAGGGCCTCGGCAGTCATCAATGAGCAGTTCTTC